These 24 T cell receptor beta chains were sequenced from one sample in a study of shared clonotypes between healthy human individuals. Only in-frame clones appear in the TCRdb table, and some are missing; sequencing was by immunoSEQ multiplex PCR. This sample carries some 470,000 clones, about three quarters of them seen once, and the ten largest clones take over 10%. Material for sequencing was PBMCs. The receptors here all came from a woman aged 40 to 50 in good health. Some clones in this sample may be carry-over from other donors' samples.

The sample holds one count of this clone. The genes are TRBV5-4 and TRBJ2-2; D is undetermined. CDR1 is SGHNT and CDR2 is YYREEE in the germline V gene (reference sequence). The V end was cut by 0 bases, the J end by 2 bases, with 8 bases between. CDR3 length equals 15 residues. DNA for the CDR3: TGTGCCAGCAGCTTGGCGGCAGCCAACACCGGGGAGCTGTTTTTT. Amino acid sequence: CASSLAAANTGELFF.

This clone appeared many times. The sample contains more than one DNA sequence encoding this CDR3. This sequence joins TRBV30 and TRBJ2-5, with D maybe TRBD2 (6 bases). The ends were cut back, 2 bases at V and 2 bases at J, with 15 bases in the middle. CDR3 length: 15 amino acids. Germline loops: CDR1 GTSNPN, CDR2 SVGIG (reference sequence). The chain's CDR3 is CAWSPGRGLQETQYF. In DNA form, the CDR3 reads TGTGCCTGGAGTCCCGGGCGGGGATTGCAAGAGACCCAGTACTTC. Full variable domain (missing parts from reference TRBV30 and TRBJ2-5): SQTIHQWPATLVQPVGSPLSLECTVEGTSNPNLYWYRQAAGRGLQLLFYSVGIGQISSEVPQNLSASRPQDRQFILSSKKLLLSDSGFYLCAWSPGRGLQETQYFGPGTRLLVL.

The chain uses TRBV18 and TRBJ1-1, with a weak D call TRBD1 (6 bases). The V end lost 4 bases, the J end lost 3 bases, and 15 bases lay between the germline ends. Germline assignment: CDR1 KGHSH and CDR2 LQKENI. The CDR3 is 15 amino acids. CDR3 sequence (DNA): TGTGCCAGCTCACAAGGACAGCCTTTGTACACTGAAGCTTTCTTT. Protein: CASSQGQPLYTEAFF.

This clone was observed once. The chain joins TRBV29-1 to TRBJ2-4, with 7 positions matching TRBD1. Germline-derived CDR1 and CDR2 are SQVTM and ANQGSEA. This CDR3 comprises 12 residues. V trimming: 5 bases; J trimming: 6 bases; junction bases outside the gene matches: 4. The CDR3 coding sequence is TGCAGCGTTAGGACAGGCGGAAACATTCAGTACTTC. Encoded protein: CSVRTGGNIQYF.

The chain has TRBV6-6 and TRBJ2-7; a weak D match, TRBD2 (6 bases). There are 14 residues in the CDR3. Trimming cost V 5 bases and J 1 base, with 12 bases left between them. Germline CDR1 MNHNY, CDR2 SVGAGI (reference sequence). CDR3 residues: CASSRDLGSYEQYF. CDR3 coding DNA: TGTGCCAGCAGTAGGGACTTGGGTTCCTACGAGCAGTACTTC.

V is TRBV7-3 and J is TRBJ2-1; D may be TRBD2 (7 bases). Trimming stripped 2 bases from V and 3 bases from J, with 11 bases between. CDR3 length equals 15 residues. CDR1 SGHTA and CDR2 FQGTGA come from the germline V gene. The CDR3: CASSLGGGSYNEQFF. The CDR3 DNA is TGTGCCAGCAGCTTAGGGGGCGGGAGCTACAATGAGCAGTTCTTC. Complete variable domain (other parts from reference TRBV7-3 and TRBJ2-1): GAGVSQTPSNKVTEKGKYVELRCDPISGHTALYWYRQSLGQGPEFLIYFQGTGAADDSGLPNDRFFAVRPEGSVSTLKIQRTERGDSAVYLCASSLGGGSYNEQFFGPGTRLTVL.

V gene TRBV14 combines with J gene TRBJ1-1, with D hard to call. The CDR3 sequence is 13 residues long. Trimming removed 4 bases at V and 3 bases at J, with 9 bases between. Germline-derived CDR1 and CDR2 are SGHDN and FVKESK. For the CDR3, the DNA is TGTGCCAGCAGCCCCCGGGTGGACACTGAAGCTTTCTTT. It encodes CASSPRVDTEAFF.

The gene calls are TRBV4-3 and TRBJ1-2, with a weak D call TRBD1 (5 bases). Trimming removed 0 bases from V and 5 bases from J, with 19 bases in between. This CDR3 spans 17 amino acids. Germline lookup yields CDR1 LGHNA and CDR2 YSLEER. CDR3 sequence: CASSQDGGLGVPYGYTF. The CDR3 region has the DNA TGCGCCAGCAGCCAAGATGGGGGGTTGGGAGTCCCTTATGGCTACACCTTC.

This clone was observed once. A single base is all that separates this from a far larger clone, so a read error is likely. CDR3 coding DNA: TGTGCCGGCAGCCCCCGGGAGGGGTACGAGCAGTACTTC. Translation: CAGSPREGYEQYF. The chain has TRBV7-9 and TRBJ2-7; 8 nucleotides line up with TRBD2. CDR1 is SEHNR and CDR2 is FQNEAQ in the germline V gene (reference sequence). The CDR3 spans 13 residues.

The gene calls are TRBV7-2 and TRBJ2-1, with a possible D match to TRBD1 (7 bases). This CDR3 comprises 16 residues. Germline CDR1 is SGHTA and CDR2 is FQGNSA. V was pared by 4 bases and J by 0 bases, with 13 bases between. CDR3 residues: CASSSGGTVSYNEQFF. CDR3 DNA: TGTGCCAGCAGCTCAGGAGGGACAGTCTCCTACAATGAGCAGTTCTTC.

V is TRBV7-2 and J is TRBJ1-4; D remains unclear. V lost 1 base to trimming and J lost 0 bases, with 12 bases between them. This CDR3 has 17 residues. Per the germline V gene, CDR1 is SGHTA and CDR2 is FQGNSA. CDR3 sequence reads: CASSLDTSAATNEKLFF. The DNA for the CDR3 is TGTGCCAGCAGCTTAGATACGTCGGCAGCAACTAATGAAAAACTGTTTTTT.

This clone was detected only a few times. The V and J genes are TRBV4-2 and TRBJ2-1; 9 bases match TRBD2. The length of the CDR3 is 18 residues. J was trimmed by 5 bases and V by 3 bases; bases with no gene match: 14. CDR1 and CDR2 (germline): LGHNA, YNFKEQ. The CDR3 here is CASSQDRRGLAINNEQFF. The CDR3 nucleotides read TGTGCCAGCAGCCAGGACAGAAGAGGACTAGCGATAAACAATGAGCAGTTCTTC.

The chain links TRBV6-5 to TRBJ2-7; 7 nucleotides line up with TRBD1. The germline V gene encodes CDR1 MNHEY and CDR2 SVGAGI. Unmatched junction bases numbered 6, after V lost 0 bases and J lost 7 bases. The CDR3 runs to 14 residues. CDR3 loop: CASSYSGDSREQYF. The CDR3 coding sequence is TGTGCCAGCAGTTACTCGGGGGACAGTAGAGAGCAGTACTTC.

This clone has a handful of counts. Other DNA sequences within the sample encode an identical CDR3. CDR3 coding DNA: TGTGCCAGCAGCCCGGGACGTACACACTACGAGCAGTACTTC. As protein: CASSPGRTHYEQYF. The chain employs TRBV7-7 and TRBJ2-7; the D gene could be TRBD1 or TRBD2 (5 bases each). Trimming removed 5 bases from V and 3 bases from J, with 14 bases in between. The CDR3 loop spans 14 amino acids. CDR1 is SSHAT and CDR2 is FNYEAQ in the germline V gene (reference sequence). The full variable domain, its missing parts supplied by reference TRBV7-7 and TRBJ2-7, is GAGVSQSPRYKVTKRGQDVTLRCDPISSHATLYWYQQALGQGPEFLTYFNYEAQPDKSGLPSDRFSAERPEGSISTLTIQRTEQRDSAMYRCASSPGRTHYEQYFGPGTRLTVT.

V gene TRBV5-1 combines with J gene TRBJ2-7; unclear D gene. In germline, CDR1 is SGHRS, CDR2 YFSETQ. V was shortened by 1 base and J by 3 bases, with 8 bases between the two germline ends. This CDR3 comprises 13 residues. The CDR3 region is CASSLLEGYEQYF. The CDR3 DNA is TGCGCCAGCAGCTTGTTGGAAGGCTACGAGCAGTACTTC.

This rearrangement joins TRBV7-8 to TRBJ2-7; 11 positions match TRBD2. This CDR3 spans 14 amino acids. With 5 bases clipped from V and 4 bases from J, the junction kept 4 bases outside the gene matches. Germline CDR1 reads SGHVS; CDR2 reads FQNEAQ. CDR3 protein: CASSMGLAEYEQYF. CDR3 DNA sequence: TGTGCCAGCAGCATGGGACTAGCGGAGTACGAGCAGTACTTC. Drawing the rest from reference TRBV7-8 and TRBJ2-7, the complete variable domain is GAGVSQSPRYKVAKRGQDVALRCDPISGHVSLFWYQQALGQGPEFLTYFQNEAQLDKSGLPSDRFFAERPEGSVSTLKIQRTQQEDSAVYLCASSMGLAEYEQYFGPGTRLTVT.

The chain employs TRBV19 and TRBJ2-7; D is ambiguous. The V and J ends lost 5 bases and 9 bases respectively, with 11 bases between them. Looked up from germline, CDR1 is LNHDA and CDR2 is SQIVND (reference sequence). CDR3 length equals 11 residues. CDR3 DNA sequence: TGTGCCAGTAGTTTTCCCGTCGGGCAGTACTTC. Translated, it gives CASSFPVGQYF.

The rearrangement joins TRBV28 to TRBJ2-7; D might be TRBD1 (6 bases). V dropped 4 bases and J dropped 6 bases, with 22 bases sitting between them. The CDR3 sequence is 16 residues long. The germline V gene encodes CDR1 MDHEN and CDR2 SYDVKM. Here the CDR3 reads CASSWAGVSGAFEQYF. For the CDR3, the DNA is TGTGCCAGCAGTTGGGCAGGGGTCAGTGGGGCCTTCGAGCAGTACTTC. The complete variable domain, with remaining parts taken from reference TRBV28 and TRBJ2-7, reads DVKVTQSSRYLVKRTGEKVFLECVQDMDHENMFWYRQDPGLGLRLIYFSYDVKMKEKGDIPEGYSVSREKKERFSLILESASTNQTSMYLCASSWAGVSGAFEQYFGPGTRLTVT.

The chain is built from TRBV7-6 and TRBJ1-4; 7 bases are shared with TRBD1. This CDR3 has 14 amino acids. V lost 2 bases and J lost 6; bases outside the gene matches: 3. CDR1 and CDR2 from the germline V gene are SGHVS and FNYEAQ. The CDR3 bases are TGTGCCAGCAGCTTATACAGGGGTCATGAAAAACTGTTTTTT. It specifies CASSLYRGHEKLFF.

As regards this clone: Being one base from a much bigger clone, this may be a read error. The chain is built from TRBV30 and TRBJ1-6, with TRBD1 as a possible D gene (5 bases). The CDR3 runs 14 residues. The germline gives CDR1 GTSNPN, CDR2 SVGIG (reference sequence). CDR3 sequence reads: CAWSEDFGGSPPHF. The CDR3 bases are TGTGCCTGGAGTGAGGACTTTGGGGGTTCACCCCCCCACTTT.

The V gene is TRBV7-9, the J gene TRBJ2-1; D call uncertain. The CDR3 sequence is 14 residues long. V was clipped by 4 bases and J by 0 bases, with 7 bases between them. The V gene's germline CDR1 is SEHNR and CDR2 FQNEAQ (reference sequence). The CDR3 loop is CASSSESSYNEQFF. The CDR3 DNA sequence: TGTGCCAGCAGCTCGGAGAGCTCCTACAATGAGCAGTTCTTC.

The rearrangement links TRBV10-3 to TRBJ2-1; 7 bases fit TRBD2. The germline V gene encodes CDR1 ENHRY and CDR2 SYGVKD. The J segment lost 0 bases and the V segment lost 6 bases, leaving 2 bases of the junction unmatched. This CDR3 has 14 residues. CDR3 loop: CAIRLASSYNEQFF. CDR3 nucleotide sequence: TGTGCCATCAGACTAGCGAGCTCCTACAATGAGCAGTTCTTC.

The chain is built from TRBV4-1 and TRBJ2-5, with D possibly being TRBD2 (6 bases). TRBJ2-7 explains the end of the DNA better; the J call may be wrong. The length of the CDR3 is 16 residues. CDR1 is MGHRA and CDR2 is YSYEKL in the germline V gene. CDR3 loop: CASSQHGGMGSYEQYF. The CDR3 DNA is TGCGCCAGCAGCCAACATGGGGGGATGGGCTCCTACGAGCAGTACTTC.

CDR3 DNA: TGTGCCAGCAGCAACCGGGCCCTAGACACCGGGGAGCTGTTTTTT. Protein: CASSNRALDTGELFF. V usage is TRBV7-2 and J usage is TRBJ2-2, with D hard to call. Trimming shortened V by 5 bases and J by 3 bases, and 13 bases separated the two germline ends. The CDR3 extends over 15 amino acids. Germline CDR1 reads SGHTA; CDR2 reads FQGNSA. The whole variable domain, remainder taken from reference TRBV7-2 and TRBJ2-2, is GAGVSQSPSNKVTEKGKDVELRCDPISGHTALYWYRQSLGQGLEFLIYFQGNSAPDKSGLPSDRFSAERTGGSVSTLTIQRTQQEDSAVYLCASSNRALDTGELFFGEGSRLTVL.